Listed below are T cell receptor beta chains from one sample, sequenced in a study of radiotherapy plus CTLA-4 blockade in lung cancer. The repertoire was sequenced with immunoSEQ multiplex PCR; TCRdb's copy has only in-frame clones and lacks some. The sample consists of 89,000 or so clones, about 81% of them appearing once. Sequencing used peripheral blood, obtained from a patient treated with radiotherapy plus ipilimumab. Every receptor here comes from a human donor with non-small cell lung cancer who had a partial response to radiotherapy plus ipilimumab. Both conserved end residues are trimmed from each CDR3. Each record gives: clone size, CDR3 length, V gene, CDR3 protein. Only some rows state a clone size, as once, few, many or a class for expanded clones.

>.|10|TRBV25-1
ASSRSQETQY
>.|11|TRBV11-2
ASSPGLLETQY
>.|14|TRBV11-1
ASSLGNSGQDNEQF
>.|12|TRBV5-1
ASSRDAEGTEAF
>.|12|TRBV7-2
ASSTRVLRETQY
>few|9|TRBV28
AGGKNTEAF
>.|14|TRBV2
ASSYGGWQFGNTIY
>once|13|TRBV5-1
ASSFPGAADTEAF
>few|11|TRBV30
AWKGQGLDIQY
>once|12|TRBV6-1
ASSARTGGQTQY
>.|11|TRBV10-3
AISGGGQETQY
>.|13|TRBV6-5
ASSYSEGAGTEAF
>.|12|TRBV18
ASSPSGDSPGYT
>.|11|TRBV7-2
ASSDRVNQPQH
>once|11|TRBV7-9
ASEQGDGGELF
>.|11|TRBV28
ASSLGLVEKLF
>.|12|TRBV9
ASSAGLAGHEQY
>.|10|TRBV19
ASRGFQETQY
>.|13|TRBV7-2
ASSLRLPRGNEQF
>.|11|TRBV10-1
ATSPGVKNIQY
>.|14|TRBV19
ASSRLAGANTGELF
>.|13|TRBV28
ASSLPRGSSYEQY
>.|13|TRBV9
ASSLNQGTNEKLF
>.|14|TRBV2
ASSEELDRGSAGYT
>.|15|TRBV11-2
ASSLVGSGSFLNEQF
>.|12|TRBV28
ASSLPQGTYGYT
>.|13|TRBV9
ASSRRPGSLETQY
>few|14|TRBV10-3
AISGPGQGRYNEQF
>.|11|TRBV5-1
ASSKGGTDTQY
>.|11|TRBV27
ASSPKGAQAQH
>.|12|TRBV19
ASSPREVRETQY
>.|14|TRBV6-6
ASSYLILASPYEQY
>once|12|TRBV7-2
ASSPGAGAYEQY
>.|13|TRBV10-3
AIREASGSTDTQY
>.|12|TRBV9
ASSVGDRNTEAF
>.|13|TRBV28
ASRSPGGQRGEQY
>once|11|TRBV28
ASREADRPGYT
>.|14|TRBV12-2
ASRPLGDRQKYEQY
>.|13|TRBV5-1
ASSPGTGGSGEQY
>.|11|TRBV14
ASGQGAGYTQY
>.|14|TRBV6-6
ASSYGELAGVVTQY
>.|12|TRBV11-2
ASSSGRAANEQF
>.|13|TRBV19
ASSRKAAQGSGYT
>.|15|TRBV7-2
ASSSLDRALAKNIQY
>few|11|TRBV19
ASSPRMNTEAF